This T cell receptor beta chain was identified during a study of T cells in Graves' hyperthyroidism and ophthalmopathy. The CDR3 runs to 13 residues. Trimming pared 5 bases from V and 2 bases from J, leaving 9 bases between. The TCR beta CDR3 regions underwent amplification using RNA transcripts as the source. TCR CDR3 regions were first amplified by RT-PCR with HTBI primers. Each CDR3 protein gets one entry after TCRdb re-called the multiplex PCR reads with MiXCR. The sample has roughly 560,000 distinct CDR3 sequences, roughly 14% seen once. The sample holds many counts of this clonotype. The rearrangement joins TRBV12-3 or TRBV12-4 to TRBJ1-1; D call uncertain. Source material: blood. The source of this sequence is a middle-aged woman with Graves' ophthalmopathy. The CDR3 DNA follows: TGTGCCAGCAGTGACGGATTTAACACTGAAGCTTTCTTT. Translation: CASSDGFNTEAFF.